This T cell receptor (beta chain) appears in the sequencing data of a study of T cell changes during pregnancy in multiple sclerosis. Clones were sequenced by immunoSEQ multiplex PCR, and TCRdb holds only the in-frame ones, with some missing. The sample carries 45,000 to 55,000 clones, 80% to 95% recorded once. Germline V gene data show CDR1 as MNHEY and CDR2 as SVGAGI. The length of the CDR3 is 14 residues. V dropped 6 bases and J dropped 6 bases, with 18 bases sitting between them. The J gene is TRBJ2-7, the V gene TRBV6-5; D is unclear. This sample comprised CD4+ T cells from peripheral blood mononuclear cells, obtained after pregnancy. The source is a female donor in good health, enrolled as a control in a pregnancy study. The CDR3 sequence: CASSVERSLGEQYF. CDR3 coding DNA: TGTGCCAGCAGCGTTGAGCGATCCCTCGGCGAGCAGTACTTC.